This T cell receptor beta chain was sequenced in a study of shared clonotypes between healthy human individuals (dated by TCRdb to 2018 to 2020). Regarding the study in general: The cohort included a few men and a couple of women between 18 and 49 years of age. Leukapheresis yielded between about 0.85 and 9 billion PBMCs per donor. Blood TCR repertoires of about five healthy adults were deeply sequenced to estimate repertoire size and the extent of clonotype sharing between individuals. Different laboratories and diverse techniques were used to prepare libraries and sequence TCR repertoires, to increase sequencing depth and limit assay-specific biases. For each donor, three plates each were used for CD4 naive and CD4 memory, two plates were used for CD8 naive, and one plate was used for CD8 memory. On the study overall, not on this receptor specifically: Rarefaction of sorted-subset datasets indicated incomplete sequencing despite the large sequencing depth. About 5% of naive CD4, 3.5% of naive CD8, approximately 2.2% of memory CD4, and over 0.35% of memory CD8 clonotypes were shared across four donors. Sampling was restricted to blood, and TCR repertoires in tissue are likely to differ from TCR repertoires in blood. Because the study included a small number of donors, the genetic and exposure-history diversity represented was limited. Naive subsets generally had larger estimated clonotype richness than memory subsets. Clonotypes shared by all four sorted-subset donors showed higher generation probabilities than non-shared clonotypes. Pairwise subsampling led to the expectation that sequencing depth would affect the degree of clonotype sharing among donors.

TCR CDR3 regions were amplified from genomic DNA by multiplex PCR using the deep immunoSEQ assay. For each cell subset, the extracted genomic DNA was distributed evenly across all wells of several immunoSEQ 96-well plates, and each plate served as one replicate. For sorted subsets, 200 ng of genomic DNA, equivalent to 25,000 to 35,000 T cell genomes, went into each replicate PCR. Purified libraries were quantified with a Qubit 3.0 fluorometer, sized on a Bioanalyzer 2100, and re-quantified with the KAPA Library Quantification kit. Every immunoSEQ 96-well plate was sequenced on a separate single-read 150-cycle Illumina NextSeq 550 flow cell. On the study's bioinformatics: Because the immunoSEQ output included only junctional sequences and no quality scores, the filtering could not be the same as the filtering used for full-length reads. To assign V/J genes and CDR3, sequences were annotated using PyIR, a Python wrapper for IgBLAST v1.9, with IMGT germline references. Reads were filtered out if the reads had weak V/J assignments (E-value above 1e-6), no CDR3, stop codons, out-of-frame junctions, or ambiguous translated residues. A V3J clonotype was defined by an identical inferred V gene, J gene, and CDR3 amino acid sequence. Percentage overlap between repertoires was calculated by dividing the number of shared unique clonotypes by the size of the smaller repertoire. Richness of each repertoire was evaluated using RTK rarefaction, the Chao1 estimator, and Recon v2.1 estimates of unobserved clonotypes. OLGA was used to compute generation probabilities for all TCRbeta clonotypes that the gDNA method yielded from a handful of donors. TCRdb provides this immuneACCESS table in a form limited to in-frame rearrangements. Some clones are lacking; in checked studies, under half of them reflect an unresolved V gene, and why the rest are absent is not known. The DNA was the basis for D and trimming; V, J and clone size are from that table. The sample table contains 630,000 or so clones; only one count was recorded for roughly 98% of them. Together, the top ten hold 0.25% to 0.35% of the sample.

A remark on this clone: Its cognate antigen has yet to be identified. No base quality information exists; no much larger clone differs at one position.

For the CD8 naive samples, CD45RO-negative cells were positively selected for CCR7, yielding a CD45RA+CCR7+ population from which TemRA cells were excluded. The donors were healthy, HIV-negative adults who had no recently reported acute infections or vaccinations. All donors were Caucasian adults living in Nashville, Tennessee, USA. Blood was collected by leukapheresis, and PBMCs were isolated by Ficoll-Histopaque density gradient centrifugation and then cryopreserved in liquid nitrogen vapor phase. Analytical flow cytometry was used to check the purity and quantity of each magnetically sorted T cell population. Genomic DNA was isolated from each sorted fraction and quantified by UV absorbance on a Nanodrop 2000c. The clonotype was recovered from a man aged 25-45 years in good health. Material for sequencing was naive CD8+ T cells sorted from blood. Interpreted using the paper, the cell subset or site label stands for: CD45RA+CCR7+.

Read as DNA, the sequence is TGTGCCAGCAGTTCCCCGGGACTAGTTTACGAGCAGTACTTC. Translation gives CASSSPGLVYEQYF. The chain employs TRBV7-9 and TRBJ2-7; 8 middle bases align to TRBD2. CDR1 and CDR2, per the germline V gene (reference sequence), are SEHNR and FQNEAQ. Trimming takes 6 bases off V and 4 bases off J; junction bases not matched to a gene: 8. CDR3 length: 14 amino acids, cysteine to phenylalanine. The entry retains the CDR3 DNA only, 42 bases that are in frame from base 1.